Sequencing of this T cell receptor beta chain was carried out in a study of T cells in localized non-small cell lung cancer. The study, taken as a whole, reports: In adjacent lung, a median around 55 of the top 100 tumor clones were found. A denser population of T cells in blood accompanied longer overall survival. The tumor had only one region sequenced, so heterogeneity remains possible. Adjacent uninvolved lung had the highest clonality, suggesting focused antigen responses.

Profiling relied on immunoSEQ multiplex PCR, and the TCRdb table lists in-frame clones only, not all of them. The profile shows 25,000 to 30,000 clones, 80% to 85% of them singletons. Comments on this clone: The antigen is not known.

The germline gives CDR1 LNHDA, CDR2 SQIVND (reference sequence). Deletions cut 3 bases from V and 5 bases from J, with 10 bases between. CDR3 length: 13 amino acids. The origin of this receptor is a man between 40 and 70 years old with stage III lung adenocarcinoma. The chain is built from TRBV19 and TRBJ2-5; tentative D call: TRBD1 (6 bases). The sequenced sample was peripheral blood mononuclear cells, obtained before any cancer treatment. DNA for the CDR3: TGTGCCAGTAGTATGCAGGGGACGGAGACCCAGTACTTC. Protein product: CASSMQGTETQYF.